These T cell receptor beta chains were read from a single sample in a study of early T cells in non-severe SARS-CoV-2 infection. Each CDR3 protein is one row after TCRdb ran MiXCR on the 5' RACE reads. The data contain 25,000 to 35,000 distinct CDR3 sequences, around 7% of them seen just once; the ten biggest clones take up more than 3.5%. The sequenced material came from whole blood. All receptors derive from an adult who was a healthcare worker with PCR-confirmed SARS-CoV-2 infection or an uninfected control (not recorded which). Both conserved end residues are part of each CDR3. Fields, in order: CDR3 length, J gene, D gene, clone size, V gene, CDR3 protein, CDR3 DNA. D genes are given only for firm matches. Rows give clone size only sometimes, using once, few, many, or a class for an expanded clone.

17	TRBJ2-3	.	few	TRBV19	CASSIKDTGSPSDTQYF	TGTGCCAGTAGTATAAAGGACACTGGATCACCATCGGATACGCAGTATTTT
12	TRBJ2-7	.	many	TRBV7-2	CASSSQGYEQYF	TGTGCCAGCAGCTCCCAGGGCTACGAGCAGTACTTC
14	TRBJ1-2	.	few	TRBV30	CAWSAGLPNYGYTF	TGTGCCTGGAGTGCGGGCTTACCTAACTATGGCTACACCTTC
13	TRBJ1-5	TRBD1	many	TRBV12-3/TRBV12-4	CASSKQGNQPQHF	TGTGCCAGCAGTAAACAGGGGAATCAGCCCCAGCATTTT
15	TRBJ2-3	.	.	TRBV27	CASSFQRPSTDTQYF	TGTGCCAGCAGTTTTCAGCGACCTAGCACAGATACGCAGTATTTT
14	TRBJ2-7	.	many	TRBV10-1	CASSAGSGEDEQYF	TGCGCCAGCAGTGCAGGATCCGGTGAAGACGAGCAGTACTTC
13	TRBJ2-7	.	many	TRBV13	CASSRGGAYEQYF	TGTGCCAGCAGCCGTGGGGGTGCCTACGAGCAGTACTTC
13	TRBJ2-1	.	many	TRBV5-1	CASSLFGTNEQFF	TGCGCCAGCAGCTTGTTTGGAACCAATGAGCAGTTCTTC
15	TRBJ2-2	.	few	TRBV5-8	CASSPGLAGVGELFF	TGTGCCAGCAGCCCCGGGCTGGCCGGGGTCGGGGAGCTGTTTTTT
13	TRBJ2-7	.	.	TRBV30	CAWGQSTVYEQYF	TGTGCCTGGGGACAATCTACAGTCTACGAGCAGTACTTC
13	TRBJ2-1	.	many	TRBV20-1	CSAFGSNYNEQFF	TGCAGTGCCTTTGGGAGTAACTACAATGAGCAGTTCTTC
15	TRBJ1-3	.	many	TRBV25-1	CASKNLSDSGNTIYF	TGTGCCAGCAAAAATTTAAGTGACTCTGGAAACACCATATATTTT
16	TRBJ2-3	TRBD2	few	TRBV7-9	CASSLLAGGGTDTQYF	TGTGCCAGCAGCTTACTAGCGGGAGGAGGCACAGATACGCAGTATTTT
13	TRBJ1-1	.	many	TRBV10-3	CAIRQGLNTEAFF	TGTGCCATCAGGCAGGGCCTGAACACTGAAGCTTTCTTT
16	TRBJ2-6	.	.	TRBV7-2	CASSSGASSGANVLTF	TGTGCCAGCAGCTCAGGTGCCAGCTCTGGGGCCAACGTCCTGACTTTC
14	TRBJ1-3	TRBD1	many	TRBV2	CASTSDRAGNTIYF	TGTGCCAGCACTTCCGACAGGGCTGGAAACACCATATATTTT
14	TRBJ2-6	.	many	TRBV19	CASSITPGANVLTF	TGTGCCAGTAGTATTACCCCGGGGGCCAACGTCCTGACTTTC
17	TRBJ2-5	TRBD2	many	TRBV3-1	CASSLPAGIAGQETQYF	TGTGCCAGCAGCCTCCCGGCTGGGATAGCGGGCCAAGAGACCCAGTACTTC
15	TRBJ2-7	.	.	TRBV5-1	CASSFLADSQYEQYF	TGCGCCAGCAGCTTCCTCGCGGACAGCCAATACGAGCAGTACTTC
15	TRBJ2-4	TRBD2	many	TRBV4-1	CASSQEGGVGNIQYF	TGCGCCAGCAGCCAAGAGGGAGGGGTTGGAAACATTCAGTACTTC
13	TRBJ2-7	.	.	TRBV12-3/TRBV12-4	CASSSGTSGEQYF	TGTGCCAGCAGTTCCGGGACGAGCGGCGAGCAGTACTTC
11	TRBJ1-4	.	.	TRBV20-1	CSARINEKLFF	TGCAGTGCTAGGATAAATGAAAAACTGTTTTTT
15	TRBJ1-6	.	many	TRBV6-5	CASSYGGGEGSPLHF	TGTGCCAGCAGTTACGGTGGGGGGGAAGGATCACCCCTCCACTTT
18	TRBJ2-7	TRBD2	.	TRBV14	CASSQDVSASGSFYEQYF	TGTGCCAGCAGCCAAGATGTAAGTGCTAGCGGGAGTTTCTACGAGCAGTACTTC
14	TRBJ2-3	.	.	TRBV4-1	CASSQDISSDTQYF	TGCGCCAGCAGCCAAGATATATCGTCTGATACGCAGTATTTT
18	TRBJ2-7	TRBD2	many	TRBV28	CASSLLTGGLAGDYEQYF	TGTGCCAGCAGTTTACTTACGGGGGGACTAGCGGGAGACTACGAGCAGTACTTC
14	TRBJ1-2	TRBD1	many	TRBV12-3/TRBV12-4	CASSLGGQAAGYTF	TGTGCCAGCAGTTTAGGAGGACAGGCGGCTGGCTACACCTTC
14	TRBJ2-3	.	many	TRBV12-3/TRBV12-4	CATQTLTGPNAQYF	TGTGCCACCCAAACACTGACCGGGCCCAACGCGCAGTATTTT
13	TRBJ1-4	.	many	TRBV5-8	CASSRIRGEKLFF	TGTGCCAGCAGCCGGATCCGTGGAGAAAAACTGTTTTTT
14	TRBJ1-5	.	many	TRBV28	CASSLTGSNQPQHF	TGTGCCAGCAGTTTAACGGGAAGCAATCAGCCCCAGCATTTT
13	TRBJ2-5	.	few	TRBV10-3	CAISGQIQETQYF	TGTGCCATCAGTGGTCAGATCCAAGAGACCCAGTACTTC
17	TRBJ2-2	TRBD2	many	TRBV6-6	CATGVTSGRGNTGELFF	TGTGCCACCGGAGTGACTAGCGGGAGGGGGAACACCGGGGAGCTGTTTTTT
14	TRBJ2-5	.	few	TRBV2	CASSDEGAAETQYF	TGTGCCAGCAGTGATGAAGGGGCTGCAGAGACCCAGTACTTC
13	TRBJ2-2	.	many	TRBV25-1	CASSDHNTGELFF	TGTGCCAGCAGTGATCACAACACCGGGGAGCTGTTTTTT
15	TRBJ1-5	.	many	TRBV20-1	CSARDGGQGHQPQHF	TGCAGTGCTAGAGATGGGGGGCAGGGACATCAGCCCCAGCATTTT
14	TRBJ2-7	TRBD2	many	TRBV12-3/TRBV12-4	CASSLSGRAGEQYF	TGTGCCAGCAGTTTAAGCGGGAGGGCGGGAGAGCAGTACTTC
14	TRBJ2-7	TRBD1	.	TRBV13	CASSEQGALYEQYF	TGTGCCAGCAGCGAACAGGGGGCTCTATACGAGCAGTACTTC
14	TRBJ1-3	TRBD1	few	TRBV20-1	CSARTGGSGNTIYF	TGCAGTGCAAGGACAGGGGGCTCTGGAAACACCATATATTTT
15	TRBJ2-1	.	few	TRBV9	CASSVEVAVYNEQFF	TGTGCCAGCAGCGTAGAGGTAGCGGTCTACAATGAGCAGTTCTTC
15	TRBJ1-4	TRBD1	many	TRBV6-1	CASSEAGQGFEKLFF	TGTGCCAGCAGTGAAGCAGGACAGGGTTTTGAAAAACTGTTTTTT
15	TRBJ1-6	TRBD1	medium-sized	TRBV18	CASSPEQGAESPLHF	TGTGCCAGCTCACCGGAACAGGGGGCGGAATCACCCCTCCACTTT
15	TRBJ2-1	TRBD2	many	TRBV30	CAWSVLAGGSNEQFF	TGTGCCTGGAGTGTACTAGCGGGAGGGTCCAATGAGCAGTTCTTC
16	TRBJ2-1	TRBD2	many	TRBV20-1	CSARPNSLASYNEQFF	TGCAGTGCTAGACCCAATTCACTAGCGTCCTACAATGAGCAGTTCTTC
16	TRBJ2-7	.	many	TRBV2	CASSLPRPQDLYEQYF	TGTGCCAGCAGCCTTCCCCGTCCCCAGGACCTTTACGAGCAGTACTTC
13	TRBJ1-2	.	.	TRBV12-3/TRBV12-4	CASSLQGYYGYTF	TGTGCCAGCAGTTTACAGGGCTACTATGGCTACACCTTC
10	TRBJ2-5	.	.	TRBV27	CASSPETQYF	TGTGCCAGCAGTCCCGAGACCCAGTACTTC
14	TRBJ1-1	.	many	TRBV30	CAWSVQGGGTEAFF	TGTGCCTGGAGTGTACAGGGAGGGGGCACTGAAGCTTTCTTT
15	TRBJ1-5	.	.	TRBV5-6	CASSLAGGSPQPQHF	TGTGCCAGCAGCTTGGCGGGGGGCAGTCCTCAGCCCCAGCATTTT
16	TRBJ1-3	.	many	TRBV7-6	CASSGERGTSGNTIYF	TGTGCCAGCAGCGGCGAGAGGGGAACATCTGGAAACACCATATATTTT
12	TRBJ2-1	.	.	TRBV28	CASSPPGGGQFF	TGTGCCAGCAGTCCCCCCGGGGGTGGGCAGTTCTTC
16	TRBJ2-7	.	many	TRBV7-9	CASSSGLILEAYEQYF	TGTGCCAGCAGCTCCGGACTCATCCTGGAGGCCTACGAGCAGTACTTC
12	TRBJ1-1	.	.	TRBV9	CASSALTGEAFF	TGTGCCAGCAGCGCCCTGACAGGTGAAGCTTTCTTT
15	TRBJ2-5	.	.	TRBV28	CASSLLAGLQETQYF	TGTGCCAGCAGTTTGTTGGCGGGACTGCAGGAGACCCAGTACTTC
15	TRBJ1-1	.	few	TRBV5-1	CASSPWSGSNTEAFF	TGCGCCAGCAGCCCCTGGTCGGGGTCAAACACTGAAGCTTTCTTT
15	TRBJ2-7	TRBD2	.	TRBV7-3	CASSLGLAGVDEQYF	TGTGCCAGCAGCTTAGGACTAGCGGGTGTAGACGAGCAGTACTTC
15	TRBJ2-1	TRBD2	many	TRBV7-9	CASSGSGRIYNEQFF	TGTGCCAGCAGCGGAAGCGGGAGGATCTACAATGAGCAGTTCTTC
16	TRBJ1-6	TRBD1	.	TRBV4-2	CASSQDSGQGNSPLHF	TGTGCCAGCAGCCAAGATTCGGGACAGGGCAATTCACCCCTCCACTTT